Listed here are 5 T cell receptor beta chains from one sample, sequenced in a study of blood T cell repertoires in COVID-19. Here immunoSEQ multiplex PCR was the method, and the copy in TCRdb shows in-frame clones only, minus some. The table has about 270,000 clones, roughly nine tenths seen once. Sequencing was done on a sample of peripheral blood. All receptors come from a man in his forties who had recovered from COVID-19.

The CDR3 loop reads CASSFTLDRSYNEQFF. The CDR3 DNA follows: TGTGCCAGTAGTTTCACCTTGGACAGGTCTTACAATGAGCAGTTCTTC. J is TRBJ2-1 and V is TRBV19; TRBD1 matches at 7 bases. The CDR3 extends over 16 amino acids. The J segment lost 4 bases and the V segment lost 5 bases, leaving 11 bases of the junction unmatched. Germline loops: CDR1 LNHDA, CDR2 SQIVND (reference sequence).

This chain uses TRBV5-1 with TRBJ2-1; 10 nucleotides line up with TRBD2. The CDR3 is made up of 17 amino acids. Trimming cost V 3 bases and J 0 bases; bases outside gene matches: 6. The germline V gene has CDR1 SGHRS and CDR2 YFSETQ. This CDR3 is CASSWMPSGSSYNEQFF. The CDR3 region has the DNA TGCGCCAGCAGCTGGATGCCTAGCGGGAGCTCCTACAATGAGCAGTTCTTC. The variable domain in full, completed from reference TRBV5-1 and TRBJ2-1, reads KAGVTQTPRYLIKTRGQQVTLSCSPISGHRSVSWYQQTPGQGLQFLFEYFSETQRNKGNFPGRFSGRQFSNSRSEMNVSTLELGDSALYLCASSWMPSGSSYNEQFFGPGTRLTVL.

This chain links TRBV27 with TRBJ2-7, with 12 nucleotides matching TRBD1. Per germline, CDR1 MNHEY and CDR2 SMNVEV (reference sequence). Trimming removed 7 bases from V and 7 bases from J; junction bases left unmatched: 5. The CDR3 length is 13 residues. CDR3 sequence reads: CASMGQGAEEQYF. CDR3 DNA: TGTGCCAGCATGGGACAGGGGGCTGAGGAGCAGTACTTC.

The gene calls are TRBV5-1 and TRBJ2-3, with 7 nucleotides matching TRBD2. The CDR3 is made up of 14 amino acids. The germline CDR1 and CDR2 sequences are SGHRS and YFSETQ. V was clipped by 4 bases and J by 0 bases; unmatched bases: 2. CDR3 coding DNA: TGCGCCAGCAGCGTTAGCGGGAGCACAGATACGCAGTATTTT. Translation gives CASSVSGSTDTQYF.

This sequence joins TRBV7-2 and TRBJ2-1; 12 bases are a match to TRBD2. The CDR3 has 16 residues. CDR1 and CDR2 from the germline V gene are SGHTA and FQGNSA. The V and J ends lost 3 bases and 8 bases, in that order; junction bases with no gene match: 8. As DNA, the CDR3 is TGTGCCAGCAGCTTGGTCGTCGGGACTAGCGGGTATGAGCAGTTCTTC. It codes for CASSLVVGTSGYEQFF.